The rows below give T cell receptor beta chains drawn from one sample of a study of OX40 agonist ivuxolimab in advanced cancers. Clones were sequenced by immunoSEQ multiplex PCR, and TCRdb holds only the in-frame ones, with some missing. Among roughly 87,000 clones listed, roughly 88% were seen once. Specimen: CD4+ or CD8+ T cells sorted from blood, collected in a trial of the OX40 agonist ivuxolimab. These receptors were obtained from an adult with an advanced solid tumor such as melanoma, head and neck, liver or kidney cancer. CDR3s include the opening cysteine and the closing phenylalanine or tryptophan. Fields, in order: CDR3 length, V gene, clone size, J gene, D gene, CDR3 DNA, CDR3 protein. The D gene is left open where the match is weak. Clone size is shown for a subset of rows, as once, few, many or a class of expanded clone.

14	TRBV6-5	-	TRBJ2-1	TRBD1	TGTGCCAGCAGTCGACAGGGGGGTGATGGTGAGCAGTTCTTC	CASSRQGGDGEQFF
13	TRBV18	once	TRBJ2-7	-	TGTGCCAGCTCACCAAGGCAGGCCTACGAGCAGTACTTC	CASSPRQAYEQYF
20	TRBV27	-	TRBJ2-1	TRBD2	TGTGCCAGCAGTTTCGATGGGGGACTAGCGGGAAAGGGGGCCTACAATGAGCAGTTCTTC	CASSFDGGLAGKGAYNEQFF
15	TRBV19	-	TRBJ1-2	TRBD1	TGTGCCAGTAGTACCAACACACAGGGGAACTATGGCTACACCTTC	CASSTNTQGNYGYTF
14	TRBV5-1	-	TRBJ2-3	TRBD1	TGCGCCAGCAGCTCAGTTGGACAGGGAGATACGCAGTATTTT	CASSSVGQGDTQYF
16	TRBV2	-	TRBJ2-1	TRBD2	TGTGCCAGCAGTGCGACTAGCGGGAGACTCTACAATGAGCAGTTCTTC	CASSATSGRLYNEQFF
13	TRBV18	-	TRBJ2-5	TRBD1	TGTGCCAGCTCACCGGGGACAGACGAGACCCAGTACTTC	CASSPGTDETQYF
15	TRBV27	-	TRBJ1-2	-	TGTGCCAGCAGTTTACGGGCGCTTGGGAACTATGGCTACACCTTC	CASSLRALGNYGYTF
16	TRBV5-1	-	TRBJ2-2	-	TGCGCCAGCAGCTTTAGTCTAGATTCGAACACCGGGGAGCTGTTTTTT	CASSFSLDSNTGELFF
16	TRBV10-3	-	TRBJ2-1	-	TGTGCCATCAGCGGGACTCCGGCCGGCTCCTACAATGAGCAGTTCTTC	CAISGTPAGSYNEQFF
14	TRBV6-5	-	TRBJ1-5	TRBD1	TGTGCCAGCAGGACCGGGACAGGTAATCAGCCCCAGCATTTT	CASRTGTGNQPQHF
15	TRBV5-1	-	TRBJ2-3	-	TGCGCCAGCAGGGCGGCGGGGTTGAGCACAGATACGCAGTATTTT	CASRAAGLSTDTQYF
16	TRBV28	-	TRBJ2-4	TRBD1	TGTGCCAGCAGTCCTAACCCTGGACAGGGCCCGTCCATTCAGTACTTC	CASSPNPGQGPSIQYF
15	TRBV15	-	TRBJ1-4	-	TGTGCCACCAGCAGAGTCGATGGGGAGAGTGAAAAACTGTTTTTT	CATSRVDGESEKLFF
16	TRBV7-8	once	TRBJ1-1	TRBD1	TGTGCCAGCAGCCCCCGGGACAGGGGGGTGTTTACTGAAGCTTTCTTT	CASSPRDRGVFTEAFF
14	TRBV2	-	TRBJ1-5	-	TGTGCCAGCAATTCAGGGGTTCTAAGTCAGCCCCAGCATTTT	CASNSGVLSQPQHF
15	TRBV6-4	-	TRBJ2-2	-	TGTGCCAGCAGTGACCGTCCAGGGAACACCGGGGAGCTGTTTTTT	CASSDRPGNTGELFF
12	TRBV29-1	-	TRBJ2-5	TRBD1	TGCAGCGGCCACAGGGGAGAAGAGACCCAGTACTTC	CSGHRGEETQYF
13	TRBV5-1	once	TRBJ1-1	-	TGCGCCAGCAGCGCGGGTTGGGACACTGAAGCTTTCTTT	CASSAGWDTEAFF
12	TRBV6-1	-	TRBJ2-3	-	TGTGCCAGCAGCAAAAGAACAGATACGCAGTATTTT	CASSKRTDTQYF
14	TRBV4-3	-	TRBJ2-7	-	TGCGCCAGCAGCCAAGATTGGACAGACTACGAGCAGTACTTC	CASSQDWTDYEQYF
12	TRBV10-1	-	TRBJ2-7	-	TGCGCCAGCAGTGAGCGTGTAGGCGAGCAGTACTTC	CASSERVGEQYF
19	TRBV28	-	TRBJ1-4	TRBD1	TGTGCCAGCAGTTTATCCGGGCTTGGTCGAGGACAGGGGGCGGAAAAACTGTTTTTT	CASSLSGLGRGQGAEKLFF
14	TRBV30	-	TRBJ2-5	TRBD2	TGTGCCTGGAACCCTGGCGGGAGGGCAGAGACCCAGTACTTC	CAWNPGGRAETQYF
16	TRBV18	-	TRBJ2-2	TRBD2	TGTGCCAGCTCACCACCCGGGACTAGCGTCACCGGGGAGCTGTTTTTT	CASSPPGTSVTGELFF
16	TRBV28	-	TRBJ2-7	TRBD1	TGTGCCAGCAGCGGGACAGGGCACTCCATCTCCTACGAGCAGTACTTC	CASSGTGHSISYEQYF
13	TRBV6-4	-	TRBJ2-3	TRBD1	TGTGCCAGCAGTGTAGGGGGCCAAGATACGCAGTATTTT	CASSVGGQDTQYF
15	TRBV7-2	-	TRBJ2-1	TRBD2	TGTGCCAGCAGTCTCAGCGGGGGGGCTTACTCTGAGCAGTTCTTC	CASSLSGGAYSEQFF
17	TRBV27	once	TRBJ2-1	TRBD2	TGTGCCAGCAGTCAAGACGTTTTTGGGCTAGCGGGAGATGAGCAGTTCTTC	CASSQDVFGLAGDEQFF
15	TRBV7-2	-	TRBJ2-7	TRBD2	TGTGCCAGCAGCTTAGGTTCCTGGGGAGGGTACGAGCAGTACTTC	CASSLGSWGGYEQYF
17	TRBV10-3	-	TRBJ2-3	TRBD2	TGTGCCATCAGGGAGACTAGCGGGAGGCTTAGCACAGATACGCAGTATTTT	CAIRETSGRLSTDTQYF
13	TRBV10-3	-	TRBJ2-2	-	TGTGCCGTAGGAGAACGGTGGACCGGGGAGCTGTTTTTT	CAVGERWTGELFF
14	TRBV2	-	TRBJ2-5	-	TGTGCCAGCAGTGGGTCGTTAGCCCAAGAGACCCAGTACTTC	CASSGSLAQETQYF
14	TRBV19	-	TRBJ2-5	-	TGTGCCAGTAGTATGGGGTCGTACCAAGAGACCCAGTACTTC	CASSMGSYQETQYF
14	TRBV6-5	few	TRBJ1-1	-	TGTGCCAGCAGTTACTCGGGGGCGAGGGCTGAAGCTTTCTTT	CASSYSGARAEAFF
14	TRBV5-1	-	TRBJ2-7	-	TGCGCCAGCAGCTTGGGGGACATCTCCTACGAGCAGTACTTC	CASSLGDISYEQYF
13	TRBV5-1	-	TRBJ1-2	-	TGCGCCAGCAGCTTGGGGTCAGGGAACGGCTACACCTTC	CASSLGSGNGYTF
14	TRBV7-9	few	TRBJ2-7	-	TGTGCCAGCAGCCACATAGGGAGCGGCTACGAGCAGTACTTC	CASSHIGSGYEQYF
15	TRBV19	-	TRBJ1-2	TRBD1	TGTGCCAGTAGTGTAACAGGGGTGGTAGACTATGGCTACACCTTC	CASSVTGVVDYGYTF
16	TRBV2	-	TRBJ2-3	TRBD2	TGTGCCAGCAGTGAACCCAGCGGGGGTTTTGAAGATACGCAGTATTTT	CASSEPSGGFEDTQYF
16	TRBV6-1	-	TRBJ1-4	-	TGTGCCAGCAGTGAAGCGCTGGGAGCAACTAATGAAAAACTGTTTTTT	CASSEALGATNEKLFF
15	TRBV2	-	TRBJ1-4	-	TGTGCCAGCAGGGTGACAGCCCTAGACCGCGAAAAACTGTTTTTT	CASRVTALDREKLFF
14	TRBV18	-	TRBJ1-6	-	TGTGCCAGCTCACCGAGCTCCTATAATTCACCCCTCCACTTT	CASSPSSYNSPLHF
15	TRBV9	-	TRBJ1-2	TRBD1	TGTGCCAGCAGCGCAGGCGGGGACAGGGTAGGTGGCTACACCTTC	CASSAGGDRVGGYTF
15	TRBV18	-	TRBJ2-7	-	TGTGCCAGCTCAGACCAGGGGCTGGACTCCTACGAGCAGTACTTC	CASSDQGLDSYEQYF
14	TRBV18	-	TRBJ1-4	-	TGTGCCAGCTCCGCTGGGTCAGTGAATGAAAAACTGTTTTTT	CASSAGSVNEKLFF
12	TRBV29-1	few	TRBJ2-5	-	TGCAGCGTTGAAGATGGCCCGGGGACCCAGTACTTC	CSVEDGPGTQYF
16	TRBV18	once	TRBJ1-3	-	TGTGCCAGCTCACCCGCCGGGGGACTCTCTGGAAACACCATATATTTT	CASSPAGGLSGNTIYF
13	TRBV9	-	TRBJ2-2	-	TGTGCCAGCACCGTAGGGCCCACCGGGGAGCTGTTTTTT	CASTVGPTGELFF
14	TRBV7-2	-	TRBJ2-7	-	TGTGCCAGCAGCTCCCGGGCAGGGGAGGGCGAGCAGTACTTC	CASSSRAGEGEQYF
13	TRBV11-2	-	TRBJ1-1	-	TGTGCCAGCAGCTTAGATCGCGGCACTGAAGCTTTCTTT	CASSLDRGTEAFF
14	TRBV4-2	-	TRBJ1-6	TRBD1	TGTGCCAGCAGCCCGGGGACAGCCAATTCACCCCTCCACTTT	CASSPGTANSPLHF
16	TRBV29-1	-	TRBJ2-3	TRBD1	TGCAGCGCCGTGGACAGGGCCGATGGGGGCACAGATACGCAGTATTTT	CSAVDRADGGTDTQYF
15	TRBV7-9	-	TRBJ1-2	-	TGTGCCAGCAGCTTATTACAGGGTGAAGCCTATGGCTACACCTTC	CASSLLQGEAYGYTF
14	TRBV29-1	-	TRBJ1-1	-	TGCAGCGTTGAACCGGGGTCCATGAACACTGAAGCTTTCTTT	CSVEPGSMNTEAFF